This T cell receptor (beta chain) was sequenced during a study of technical replicates of blood from a handful of donors. The table came from immunoSEQ multiplex PCR; TCRdb's copy has only in-frame clones and leaves some out. The data show 85,000 to 100,000 clones, 90% to 96% seen once. The CDR3 loop spans 17 amino acids. CDR1 is ENHRY and CDR2 is SYGVKD in the germline V gene. V lost 8 bases to trimming and J lost 0 bases, with 20 bases between them. The J gene is TRBJ1-3, the V gene TRBV10-3, with a weak D call TRBD1 (5 bases). The origin of this receptor is a human donor in good health. Sequencing used T cells isolated from PBMCs. The CDR3 is CAIGTFGQGLSGNTIYF. CDR3 in DNA: TGTGCCATCGGAACTTTTGGGCAGGGTCTCTCTGGAAACACCATATATTTT.